This T cell receptor beta chain was retrieved from a study of Tregs in tolerant kidney transplant recipients. Points from the study as a whole: No direct test of biological reproducibility was done here. Tregs expanded with activated donor B cells seemed most donor-specific.

Thawed PBMCs were FACS-sorted into unstimulated CD4+CD25+CD127- regulatory T cells, CD4+CD25- non-regulatory cells, CD4 and CD8 cells. Regulatory T cells were sorted from thawed PBMCs rested overnight at 37°C with about 210 IU/ml IL-2. Trimming took 7 bases from V and 4 from J, leaving 10 bases between them. Germline V gene sequence: CDR1 MNHEY, CDR2 SVGAGI. The CDR3 consists of 12 residues. A remark on this clone: Its antigen is unidentified.

Using immunoSEQ multiplex PCR, the repertoire was profiled, and TCRdb retains in-frame clones only, with some absent. The sample yields roughly 46,000 clones, 75% to 95% seen once. This clonotype originated in a human donor in good health. Source material: Tregs from blood. This chain joins TRBV6-5 and TRBJ1-2, with unresolved D. In nucleotides, the CDR3 is TGTGCCAGCACCCCGGGCTTCTATGGCTACACCTTC. Translating gives CASTPGFYGYTF.